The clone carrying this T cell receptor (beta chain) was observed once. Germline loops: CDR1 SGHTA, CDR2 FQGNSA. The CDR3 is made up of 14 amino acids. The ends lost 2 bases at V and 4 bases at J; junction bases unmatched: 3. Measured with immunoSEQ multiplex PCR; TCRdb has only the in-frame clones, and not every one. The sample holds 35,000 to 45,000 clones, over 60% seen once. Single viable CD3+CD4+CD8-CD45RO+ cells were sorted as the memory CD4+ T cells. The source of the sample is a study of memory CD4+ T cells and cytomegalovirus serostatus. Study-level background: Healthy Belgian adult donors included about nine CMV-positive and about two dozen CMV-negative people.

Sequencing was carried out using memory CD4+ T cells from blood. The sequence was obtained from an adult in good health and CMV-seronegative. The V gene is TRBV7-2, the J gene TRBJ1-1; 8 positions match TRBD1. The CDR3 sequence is CASSLNRGGTEAFF. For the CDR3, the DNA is TGTGCCAGCAGCTTAAACAGGGGGGGCACTGAAGCTTTCTTT.